This T cell receptor (beta chain) comes out of a study of T cell repertoires in cytomegalovirus infection. The CDR3 sequence is 15 residues long. Trimming took 0 bases from V and 1 from J, leaving 10 bases between them. Germline-derived CDR1 and CDR2 are SGDLS and YYNGEE. This clonotype was observed many times. The target antigen is unknown. In TCRdb, the reads were re-called with MiXCR into one record per CDR3 protein. Among about 250,000 distinct CDR3 sequences, 6.5% were seen once, and the ten largest hold roughly 6%. The study, taken as a whole, reports: In two of eight donors, the top clonotype was HLA-C-restricted CMV-specific.

The sample comprised PBMCs. The chain combines TRBV9 with TRBJ1-1, with D possibly being TRBD1 (5 bases). The source of this sequence is a human donor in good health (CMV status not recorded). Some clones in this sample may be carry-over from other donors' samples. CDR3 nucleotides: TGTGCCAGCAGCGTAGAAGGGGCGTCGAACACTGAAGCTTTCTTT. It yields the protein CASSVEGASNTEAFF.